A single sample gave rise to the 15 T cell receptor beta chains below, sequenced in a study of blood T cell repertoires in COVID-19. Assay: immunoSEQ multiplex PCR; the TCRdb copy retains only in-frame clones and omits some. The repertoire holds a few hundred thousand clones, with around 85% as singletons. Sequencing was performed on peripheral blood. The source is a woman aged 18-30 years with acute or convalescent COVID-19.

The chain has TRBV3-1 (or the pseudogene TRBV3-2) and TRBJ1-1; D gene uncertain. V was shortened by 1 base and J by 1 base, with 7 bases between the two germline ends. The CDR3 runs to 14 residues. Germline CDR1 LGHDT, CDR2 YNNKEL (reference sequence). The CDR3 loop is CASSQGAPNTEAFF. CDR3 DNA: TGTGCCAGCAGCCAAGGGGCACCGAACACTGAAGCTTTCTTT.

This chain uses TRBV7-8 with TRBJ1-1; D ambiguous. The CDR3 loop spans 13 amino acids. Germline assignment: CDR1 SGHVS and CDR2 FQNEAQ. V was clipped by 4 bases and J by 0 bases, with 6 bases between them. The CDR3 DNA reads as TGTGCCAGCAGCTCGCGGCTGAACACTGAAGCTTTCTTT. Protein product: CASSSRLNTEAFF.

The V and J genes are TRBV28 and TRBJ2-1; weak D call: TRBD2 (6 bases). The CDR3 loop spans 14 amino acids. Germline V CDR1 and CDR2: MDHEN, SYDVKM. V lost 3 bases and J lost 8, with 14 bases in between. The CDR3, as DNA: TGTGCCAGCAGTTTGGGACTGGGGCGGGATGAGCAGTTCTTC. Translation: CASSLGLGRDEQFF.

This clone is a singleton in its sample. The chain employs TRBV4-1 and TRBJ2-5; TRBD1 might be the D (6 bases). The CDR3 runs 14 residues. Trimming took off 1 base at V and 0 bases at J, with 6 bases between the two ends. Germline-derived CDR1 and CDR2 are MGHRA and YSYEKL. CDR3: CASSQGQDQETQYF. The CDR3 nucleotides read TGCGCCAGCAGCCAAGGACAGGACCAAGAGACCCAGTACTTC.

This clone has a handful of counts. The rearrangement uses TRBV6-4 and TRBJ2-2; 9 bases match TRBD2. The length of the CDR3 is 14 residues. Germline V lookup: CDR1 MRHNA, CDR2 SNTAGT. J lost 3 bases, V lost 6 bases, and 2 bases had no gene match. CDR3 nucleotide sequence: TGTGCCAGCAGCGCTAGCGGGGACACCGGGGAGCTGTTTTTT. Amino acids: CASSASGDTGELFF.

This chain uses TRBV13 with TRBJ2-1, with D perhaps TRBD1 (5 bases). The CDR3 has 19 residues. The germline V gene encodes CDR1 PRHDT and CDR2 FYEKMQ (reference sequence). The germline V and J ends were trimmed by 0 bases and 0 bases, with 18 bases remaining between them. CDR3 bases: TGTGCCAGCAGCTTAGGTCAGGGTCTCCCCCTCGGCTCCTACAATGAGCAGTTCTTC. Its translation: CASSLGQGLPLGSYNEQFF. The full variable domain, in which reference TRBV13 and TRBJ2-1 provide the parts outside the CDR3, is AAGVIQSPRHLIKEKRETATLKCYPIPRHDTVYWYQQGPGQDPQFLISFYEKMQSDKGSIPDRFSAQQFSDYHSELNMSSLELGDSALYFCASSLGQGLPLGSYNEQFFGPGTRLTVL.

The V call is TRBV27, the J call TRBJ1-1; 7 bases are a match to TRBD1. Unmatched junction bases numbered 13, after V lost 6 bases and J lost 6 bases. The CDR3 sequence is 15 residues long. Germline values: CDR1 MNHEY, CDR2 SMNVEV (reference sequence). The CDR3 nucleotides read TGTGCCAGCAGCTTTCAGGGGGTGGGGTTGTCTGAAGCTTTCTTT. The encoded protein is CASSFQGVGLSEAFF.

The chain links TRBV7-9 to TRBJ1-5; D gene unclear. V lost 1 base to trimming and J lost 0 bases, with 7 bases between them. The CDR3 contains 15 residues. The V gene's germline CDR1 is SEHNR and CDR2 FQNEAQ (reference sequence). CDR3 loop: CASSLVGDSNQPQHF. The CDR3 DNA sequence: TGTGCCAGCAGCTTAGTAGGAGATAGCAATCAGCCCCAGCATTTT.

V is TRBV13 and J is TRBJ1-3; D gene ambiguous. The CDR3 is made up of 15 amino acids. V lost 1 base and J lost 4, with 11 bases in between. Germline CDR1 reads PRHDT; CDR2 reads FYEKMQ (reference sequence). The CDR3 DNA reads TGTGCCAGCAGCTTAGCCGGACTGAGGGGAAACACCATATATTTT. Its protein is CASSLAGLRGNTIYF.

This chain uses TRBV7-6 with TRBJ1-1, with D maybe TRBD1 (6 bases). Trimming took 2 bases from V and 0 from J, leaving 13 bases between them. Germline lookup yields CDR1 SGHVS and CDR2 FNYEAQ. The CDR3 is 16 residues long. The CDR3 is CASSLMADRLNTEAFF. The DNA of the CDR3 is TGTGCCAGCAGCTTAATGGCGGACAGACTGAACACTGAAGCTTTCTTT.

V and J are TRBV2 and TRBJ1-3; 7 nucleotides align to TRBD1. The CDR3 has 14 residues. Unmatched junction bases numbered 13, after V lost 9 bases and J lost 8 bases. Germline values: CDR1 SNHLY, CDR2 FYNNEI. This CDR3 is CARQDRVGRDTIYF. The CDR3, as DNA: TGTGCCAGACAAGACAGGGTCGGTCGGGACACCATATATTTT.

The chain joins TRBV15 to TRBJ1-6, with 7 positions matching TRBD1. Unmatched junction bases numbered 10, after V lost 5 bases and J lost 6 bases. Germline V gene data show CDR1 as LNHNV and CDR2 as YYDKDF (reference sequence). The CDR3 runs 16 residues. The CDR3 sequence: CATSLRSGTVNSPLHF. CDR3 in DNA: TGTGCCACCAGCTTAAGGTCCGGGACAGTTAATTCACCCCTCCACTTT.

This clone has a handful of counts. The chain is built from TRBV6-5 and TRBJ1-6; D gene ambiguous. This CDR3 has 12 residues. V lost 7 bases to trimming and J lost 12 bases, with 13 bases between them. The germline CDR1 and CDR2 sequences are MNHEY and SVGAGI. The CDR3 reads CASTQGRLPLHF. The DNA for the CDR3 is TGTGCCAGCACCCAAGGGAGGCTACCCCTCCACTTT.

The chain links TRBV18 to TRBJ2-3, with D maybe TRBD2 (6 bases). Per the germline V gene, CDR1 is KGHSH and CDR2 is LQKENI. The CDR3 spans 15 residues. V lost 2 bases, J lost 2 bases, and 11 bases lay in between. For the CDR3, the DNA is TGTGCCAGCTCACCATTGGGGGACTCCACAGATACGCAGTATTTT. Encoded protein: CASSPLGDSTDTQYF.

The rearrangement uses TRBV9 and TRBJ2-1; D may be TRBD2 (5 bases). The germline CDR1 and CDR2 sequences are SGDLS and YYNGEE. The CDR3 contains 15 residues. Deletions cut 3 bases from V and 0 bases from J, with 10 bases between. The CDR3 protein is CASSATILSYNEQFF. DNA of the CDR3: TGTGCCAGCAGCGCGACTATCCTCTCCTACAATGAGCAGTTCTTC.